This T cell receptor beta chain came from a study of cytomegalovirus exposure and HLA in healthy donors. Points from the study as a whole: The study put 150 or so TCR beta chains on its list as cytomegalovirus-associated. In vitro experiments confirmed that three CMV-associated chains were specific for CMV antigens. Cytomegalovirus status was reportedly diagnosed by the classifier with high specificity and sensitivity.

A remark on this clone: The antigen is undetermined.

The donors were part of the validation cohort of 120 subjects. That cohort was separate from the first cohort, which comprised several hundred subjects. The V and J ends lost 3 bases and 6 bases respectively, with 19 bases between them. CDR1 and CDR2 (germline): SGHRS, YFSETQ. There are 15 residues in the CDR3. TCRdb's table, derived via immunoSEQ multiplex PCR, lists solely in-frame clones and lacks some. The sample consists of over 200,000 clones, about 90% of them appearing once. The sequence came from a woman aged 30 to 39 in good health and CMV-seronegative. The sequenced sample was PBMCs. The chain couples TRBV5-1 to TRBJ2-7; perhaps TRBD1 as D (6 bases). The CDR3 here is CASSSTGSWLGEQYF. The CDR3 DNA follows: TGCGCCAGCAGCTCCACAGGGTCATGGTTGGGCGAGCAGTACTTC.